This passage covers 16 T cell receptor beta chains from one sample sequenced in a study of identical twins. Via MiXCR, TCRdb re-called the 5' RACE reads, giving one row per CDR3 protein. The profile shows a few hundred thousand distinct CDR3 sequences, around a tenth of them singletons. These data are also associated with another study on yellow fever vaccine responses in identical twins.

Source material: PBMCs. The origin of the receptors is a young woman in good health.

The sample holds many counts of this clonotype. This sequence joins TRBV12-3 or TRBV12-4 and TRBJ2-6; D gene uncertain. Trimming removed 2 bases from V and 1 base from J, with 6 bases in between. The CDR3 loop spans 15 amino acids. The DNA of the CDR3 is TGTGCCAGCAGTTTAATGGGTTCTGGGGCCAACGTCCTGACTTTC. It specifies CASSLMGSGANVLTF.

This clonotype has only a few counts. The chain is built from TRBV5-1 and TRBJ2-3; perhaps D is TRBD1 or TRBD2 (5 bases each). Germline CDR1 and CDR2: SGHRS and YFSETQ. CDR3 size: 16 residues. The V gene lost 3 bases and the J gene lost 2 bases, with 16 bases spanning the gap. As DNA, the CDR3 is TGCGCCAGCAGCTCTACAGGAGCGGCCTTCACAGATACGCAGTATTTT. Translated, it gives CASSSTGAAFTDTQYF. The full variable domain, with the rest looked up from reference TRBV5-1 and TRBJ2-3, is KAGVTQTPRYLIKTRGQQVTLSCSPISGHRSVSWYQQTPGQGLQFLFEYFSETQRNKGNFPGRFSGRQFSNSRSEMNVSTLELGDSALYLCASSSTGAAFTDTQYFGPGTRLTVL.

There are a few counts of this clonotype. CDR3 loop: CASSPMGSGELFF. The DNA for the CDR3 is TGTGCCAGCAGCCCCATGGGCTCCGGGGAGCTGTTTTTT. The chain recombines TRBV7-3 with TRBJ2-2; D is unresolved. The CDR3 runs 13 residues. Trimming cost V 5 bases and J 6 bases, with 10 bases left between them. Germline V gives CDR1 SGHTA, CDR2 FQGTGA.

The chain carries TRBV7-9 and TRBJ2-3, with 7 bases fitting TRBD2. This CDR3 spans 15 amino acids. Germline assignment: CDR1 SEHNR and CDR2 FQNEAQ (reference sequence). Trimming removed 3 bases from V and 5 bases from J; junction bases left unmatched: 8. CDR3 region: CASSFGGGSIDTQYF. The CDR3 DNA follows: TGTGCCAGCAGCTTCGGCGGGGGATCAATAGATACGCAGTATTTT. Filled out from reference TRBV7-9 and TRBJ2-3, the complete variable domain reads DTGVSQNPRHKITKRGQNVTFRCDPISEHNRLYWYRQTLGQGPEFLTYFQNEAQLEKSRLLSDRFSAERPKGSFSTLEIQRTEQGDSAMYLCASSFGGGSIDTQYFGPGTRLTVL.

This clonotype was counted ten times or more. The genes are TRBV11-1 and TRBJ2-7, with a tentative D call TRBD2 (6 bases). CDR1 and CDR2 from the germline V gene are SGHAT and FQDESV (reference sequence). The CDR3 length is 16 residues. The V gene lost 4 bases and the J gene lost 4 bases, with 20 bases spanning the gap. In nucleotides, the CDR3 is TGTGCCAGCAGCTCTCCAAAAGCGGGTCCTGCATACGAGCAGTACTTC. Translating it yields CASSSPKAGPAYEQYF.

The chain couples TRBV7-2 to TRBJ2-1; 9 bases map to TRBD2. The V gene end was trimmed by 0 bases and the J gene end by 8 bases; junction bases not matched to a gene: 5. This CDR3 is 15 amino acids long. The V gene's germline CDR1 is SGHTA and CDR2 FQGNSA. The DNA for the CDR3 is TGTGCCAGCAGCTTAGCTCTGCGGGAGGGACATGAGCAGTTCTTC. Protein: CASSLALREGHEQFF.

This clonotype was counted only a few times. The chain recombines TRBV10-2 with TRBJ2-1; possible D gene TRBD1, 5 bases. The CDR3 has 15 residues. The germline V and J ends were trimmed by 3 bases and 1 base, with 10 bases remaining between them. CDR1 and CDR2 (germline): WSHSY, SAAADI. The CDR3 is CASSEGQGSYNEQFF. Here the CDR3 DNA reads TGCGCCAGCAGTGAAGGCCAGGGATCCTACAATGAGCAGTTCTTC.

In its sample, this clonotype was seen a few times. V gene TRBV10-3 combines with J gene TRBJ2-3, with D unresolved. V was cut by 6 bases and J by 4 bases, with 17 bases left in between. Germline lookup yields CDR1 ENHRY and CDR2 SYGVKD. This CDR3 spans 15 amino acids. In nucleotides, the CDR3 is TGTGCCATCAGCGAACCGACTCTGGAGCCAGATACGCAGTATTTT. Its translation: CAISEPTLEPDTQYF.

A few counts support this clonotype. The V call is TRBV9, the J call TRBJ2-1, with D possibly matching TRBD2 (5 bases). Germline CDR1 SGDLS, CDR2 YYNGEE. Trimming took 3 bases from V and 10 from J, leaving 11 bases between them. This CDR3 has 12 amino acids. Here the CDR3 reads CASSALAGEQFF. The CDR3 nucleotides are TGTGCCAGCAGCGCCCTAGCTGGCGAGCAGTTCTTC.

This clonotype was counted only a few times. The V and J genes are TRBV11-2 and TRBJ1-3; the D is unclear. Trimming removed 8 bases at V and 3 bases at J, with 5 bases between. Per the germline V gene, CDR1 is SGHAT and CDR2 is FQNNGV. This CDR3 spans 11 amino acids. The CDR3 protein is CASEDGNTIYF. The CDR3 DNA reads as TGTGCCAGCGAGGATGGAAACACCATATATTTT. The entire variable domain, with the rest obtained from reference TRBV11-2 and TRBJ1-3, is as follows: EAGVAQSPRYKIIEKRQSVAFWCNPISGHATLYWYQQILGQGPKLLIQFQNNGVVDDSQLPKDRFSAERLKGVDSTLKIQPAKLEDSAVYLCASEDGNTIYFGEGSWLTVV.

This clonotype was counted ten times or more. The chain combines TRBV29-1 with TRBJ2-1; D may be TRBD2 (5 bases). Germline CDR1 is SQVTM and CDR2 is ANQGSEA. The CDR3 length is 12 residues. Trimming removed 4 bases from V and 8 bases from J, with 12 bases in between. CDR3 sequence: CSVAQTGYEQFF. CDR3 sequence (DNA): TGCAGCGTTGCTCAGACGGGGTATGAGCAGTTCTTC.

This clonotype was seen repeatedly, ten times or more. The gene calls are TRBV7-2 and TRBJ2-1; 8 bases match TRBD1. This CDR3 has 16 residues. Germline trimming cut 4 bases from V and 0 bases from J; bases unmatched to any gene: 5. Per germline, CDR1 SGHTA and CDR2 FQGNSA. DNA for the CDR3: TGTGCCAGCAGCTCGTGGACAGGGAGCTCCTACAATGAGCAGTTCTTC. Translating it yields CASSSWTGSSYNEQFF.

V gene TRBV4-1 combines with J gene TRBJ2-7; 7 bases line up with TRBD1. Germline loops: CDR1 MGHRA, CDR2 YSYEKL. The trim removed 2 bases at V and 4 bases at J, leaving 2 bases unmatched. The CDR3 is made up of 13 amino acids. Here the CDR3 DNA reads TGCGCCAGCAGCCAAACAGGGGTGTACGAGCAGTACTTC. Translated: CASSQTGVYEQYF.

V gene TRBV20-1 combines with J gene TRBJ2-7, with D perhaps matching TRBD1 (5 bases). The germline V gene encodes CDR1 DFQATT and CDR2 SNEGSKA (reference sequence). CDR3 size: 12 residues. The V end lost 4 bases, the J end lost 2 bases, and 9 bases lay between the germline ends. The CDR3: CSAKTEPYEQYF. CDR3 bases: TGCAGTGCTAAGACAGAACCCTACGAGCAGTACTTC.

The genes are TRBV5-5 and TRBJ2-5, with 10 nucleotides matching TRBD1. Per the germline V gene, CDR1 is SGHKS and CDR2 is YYEKEE (reference sequence). There are 14 residues in the CDR3. With V trimmed by 9 bases and J by 5 bases, 10 bases remained unmatched. CDR3 nucleotides: TGTGCCATCGGATCCGGGACAGGGGTGGAGACCCAGTACTTC. It specifies CAIGSGTGVETQYF.

In its sample, this clonotype was seen a few times. The chain combines TRBV4-2 with TRBJ2-7, with 10 bases that match TRBD1. The CDR3 is 19 amino acids. The J segment lost 3 bases and the V segment lost 4 bases, leaving 18 bases of the junction unmatched. CDR1 is LGHNA and CDR2 is YNFKEQ in the germline V gene. The CDR3 bases are TGTGCCAGCAGCCCCTCCCGCCTTAGACAGGGGGCATCAGACTACGAGCAGTACTTC. This translates into CASSPSRLRQGASDYEQYF.